These T cell receptor beta chains were read from a single sample in a study of shared clonotypes between healthy human individuals. Assay: immunoSEQ multiplex PCR; the TCRdb copy retains only in-frame clones and omits some. The sample includes 450,000 to 500,000 clones, less than 80% of them seen just once. Sequencing used PBMCs. These receptors all stem from a woman between 35 and 50 years old in good health. Some clones in this sample may be carry-over from other donors' samples. The CDR3 runs from the conserved cysteine through the conserved F or W. The order of the fields is D gene, V gene, J gene, clone size, CDR3 protein, CDR3 DNA. D genes are given only for firm matches. Size tells how often a clone was seen (once, few, many) or the class of an expanded clone, and some rows leave it out.

d_call: TRBD2; v_call: TRBV19; j_call: TRBJ2-1; clone_size: NA; cdr3_aa: CASSIPTSVHNEQFF; cdr3_nt: TGTGCCAGTAGTATCCCGACTAGCGTACACAATGAGCAGTTCTTC
d_call: NA; v_call: TRBV27; j_call: TRBJ2-7; clone_size: few; cdr3_aa: CASSHTIRESRYEQYF; cdr3_nt: TGTGCCAGCAGTCATACAATCAGGGAAAGCCGGTACGAGCAGTACTTC
d_call: TRBD2; v_call: TRBV4-3; j_call: TRBJ2-1; clone_size: NA; cdr3_aa: CASSQEWVEAGGYYNEQFF; cdr3_nt: TGCGCCAGCAGCCAAGAATGGGTGGAAGCGGGAGGGTACTACAATGAGCAGTTCTTC
d_call: NA; v_call: TRBV6-5; j_call: TRBJ1-2; clone_size: many; cdr3_aa: CASRPPGEKSGYTF; cdr3_nt: TGTGCCAGCAGACCCCCCGGGGAGAAGAGTGGCTACACCTTC
d_call: TRBD2; v_call: TRBV2; j_call: TRBJ2-1; clone_size: NA; cdr3_aa: CASTEQREDEQFF; cdr3_nt: TGTGCCAGCACAGAACAGCGGGAGGATGAGCAGTTCTTC
d_call: NA; v_call: TRBV7-9; j_call: TRBJ1-4; clone_size: NA; cdr3_aa: CASSLVGASDEKLFF; cdr3_nt: TGTGCCAGCAGCTTAGTGGGGGCTTCGGATGAAAAACTGTTTTTT
d_call: TRBD2; v_call: TRBV29-1; j_call: TRBJ2-3; clone_size: few; cdr3_aa: CSPEGLAGLTYTQYF; cdr3_nt: TGCAGCCCGGAGGGATTAGCGGGACTCACTTATACGCAGTATTTT
d_call: NA; v_call: TRBV7-2; j_call: TRBJ2-2; clone_size: NA; cdr3_aa: CASSLIGTSDTGELFF; cdr3_nt: TGTGCCAGCAGCTTAATAGGGACATCGGACACCGGGGAGCTGTTTTTT
d_call: NA; v_call: TRBV14; j_call: TRBJ2-2; clone_size: NA; cdr3_aa: CASSQFVIVRTGELFF; cdr3_nt: TGTGCCAGCAGCCAATTTGTAATAGTCCGCACCGGGGAGCTGTTTTTT
d_call: NA; v_call: TRBV5-1; j_call: TRBJ2-7; clone_size: NA; cdr3_aa: CASSLAGTPGYEQYF; cdr3_nt: TGCGCCAGCAGCTTGGCCGGGACACCAGGCTACGAGCAGTACTTC
d_call: NA; v_call: TRBV9; j_call: TRBJ2-2; clone_size: few; cdr3_aa: CATRRSGELFF; cdr3_nt: TGTGCCACCAGACGGAGCGGGGAGCTGTTTTTT
d_call: NA; v_call: TRBV19; j_call: TRBJ2-7; clone_size: many; cdr3_aa: CASTSDSLGSYEQYF; cdr3_nt: TGTGCCAGTACCTCAGACTCCCTGGGGTCCTACGAGCAGTACTTC
d_call: NA; v_call: TRBV7-9; j_call: TRBJ1-2; clone_size: few; cdr3_aa: CASSLAETGYTF; cdr3_nt: TGTGCCAGCAGCTTAGCGGAAACCGGCTACACCTTC
d_call: NA; v_call: TRBV27; j_call: TRBJ1-4; clone_size: NA; cdr3_aa: CASSLSIMAEKLFF; cdr3_nt: TGTGCCAGCAGTTTATCGATTATGGCGGAAAAACTGTTTTTT
d_call: NA; v_call: TRBV7-8; j_call: TRBJ1-5; clone_size: once; cdr3_aa: CASSPRTGVGNQPQHF; cdr3_nt: TGTGCCAGCAGCCCCCGGACGGGGGTGGGGAATCAGCCCCAGCATTTT
d_call: NA; v_call: TRBV6-6; j_call: TRBJ2-7; clone_size: NA; cdr3_aa: CASTQTGSHEQYF; cdr3_nt: TGTGCCAGCACACAAACAGGGTCCCACGAGCAGTACTTC
d_call: NA; v_call: TRBV5-1; j_call: TRBJ2-5; clone_size: once; cdr3_aa: CASSPQLTAVVTQYF; cdr3_nt: TGCGCCAGCAGTCCACAGCTGACGGCCGTTGTGACCCAGTACTTC
d_call: TRBD2; v_call: TRBV11-2; j_call: TRBJ2-3; clone_size: few; cdr3_aa: CASSFTPGLAGETDTQYF; cdr3_nt: TGTGCCAGCAGCTTTACTCCGGGACTAGCGGGAGAGACAGATACGCAGTATTTT
d_call: NA; v_call: TRBV20-1; j_call: TRBJ1-1; clone_size: few; cdr3_aa: CSARGNTEAFF; cdr3_nt: TGCAGTGCTCGTGGGAACACTGAAGCTTTCTTT
d_call: TRBD2; v_call: TRBV30; j_call: TRBJ2-2; clone_size: NA; cdr3_aa: CAWSSSGRAVGELFF; cdr3_nt: TGTGCCTGGAGTTCTAGCGGGAGGGCCGTCGGGGAGCTGTTTTTT
d_call: TRBD2; v_call: TRBV14; j_call: TRBJ2-5; clone_size: NA; cdr3_aa: CASSSLAGKETQYF; cdr3_nt: TGTGCCAGCAGCTCACTAGCGGGTAAAGAGACCCAGTACTTC
d_call: TRBD1; v_call: TRBV28; j_call: TRBJ1-5; clone_size: NA; cdr3_aa: CASSSFSFRDRGRQPQHF; cdr3_nt: TGTGCCAGCAGTTCCTTTTCATTTAGGGACAGGGGGCGGCAGCCCCAGCATTTT
d_call: TRBD1; v_call: TRBV28; j_call: TRBJ2-1; clone_size: NA; cdr3_aa: CASNGQGENEQFF; cdr3_nt: TGTGCCAGCAACGGACAGGGGGAGAATGAGCAGTTCTTC
d_call: NA; v_call: TRBV5-6; j_call: TRBJ1-1; clone_size: few; cdr3_aa: CASSASRGTSVSTEAFF; cdr3_nt: TGTGCCAGCAGCGCGAGCCGGGGGACATCGGTGAGCACTGAAGCTTTCTTT
d_call: TRBD2; v_call: TRBV7-3; j_call: TRBJ2-7; clone_size: NA; cdr3_aa: CASSLEASGRGQQYF; cdr3_nt: TGTGCCAGCAGCCTGGAGGCTAGCGGGAGAGGGCAACAGTACTTC
d_call: NA; v_call: TRBV7-7; j_call: TRBJ2-3; clone_size: NA; cdr3_aa: CASSPLGGPSTDTQYF; cdr3_nt: TGTGCTAGCAGCCCCCTGGGGGGGCCGTCCACAGATACGCAGTATTTT
d_call: NA; v_call: TRBV28; j_call: TRBJ1-4; clone_size: NA; cdr3_aa: CASRPGFSANEKLFF; cdr3_nt: TGTGCCAGCAGACCAGGGTTTTCGGCTAATGAAAAACTGTTTTTT
d_call: NA; v_call: TRBV11-2; j_call: TRBJ2-7; clone_size: NA; cdr3_aa: CASSLVRDFSPEQYF; cdr3_nt: TGTGCCAGCAGCTTAGTCCGGGACTTCTCCCCCGAGCAGTACTTC
d_call: NA; v_call: TRBV10-2; j_call: TRBJ2-1; clone_size: NA; cdr3_aa: CASVSRSYNEQFF; cdr3_nt: TGCGCCAGCGTTAGCAGGAGCTACAATGAGCAGTTCTTC
d_call: TRBD2; v_call: TRBV28; j_call: TRBJ2-5; clone_size: NA; cdr3_aa: CASRTPLAGRETQYF; cdr3_nt: TGTGCCAGCAGGACGCCACTAGCGGGCCGGGAGACCCAGTACTTC
d_call: TRBD1; v_call: TRBV6-6; j_call: TRBJ2-5; clone_size: once; cdr3_aa: CASRRQGAEETQYF; cdr3_nt: TGTGCCAGCAGAAGACAGGGGGCGGAAGAGACCCAGTACTTC
d_call: NA; v_call: TRBV4-1; j_call: TRBJ1-1; clone_size: NA; cdr3_aa: CASSQGQMNTEAFF; cdr3_nt: TGCGCCAGCAGCCAAGGGCAGATGAACACTGAAGCTTTCTTT
d_call: NA; v_call: TRBV30; j_call: TRBJ2-7; clone_size: NA; cdr3_aa: CAWRRSIEQYF; cdr3_nt: TGTGCCTGGAGGAGGAGTATTGAGCAGTACTTC
d_call: NA; v_call: TRBV7-6; j_call: TRBJ2-3; clone_size: NA; cdr3_aa: CASSGGPGLPATDTQYF; cdr3_nt: TGTGCCAGCAGCGGGGGCCCGGGACTACCAGCCACAGATACGCAGTATTTT
d_call: NA; v_call: TRBV25-1; j_call: TRBJ1-4; clone_size: NA; cdr3_aa: CASFPRGSVKLFF; cdr3_nt: TGTGCCAGCTTCCCAAGGGGGTCTGTAAAACTGTTTTTT
d_call: NA; v_call: TRBV5-4; j_call: TRBJ2-7; clone_size: few; cdr3_aa: CASSVGTSYEQYF; cdr3_nt: TGTGCCAGCAGCGTCGGGACATCCTACGAGCAGTACTTC
d_call: NA; v_call: TRBV28; j_call: TRBJ2-2; clone_size: once; cdr3_aa: CASSVQNRELFF; cdr3_nt: TGTGCCAGCAGCGTACAGAACCGGGAGCTGTTTTTT
d_call: TRBD2; v_call: TRBV29-1; j_call: TRBJ2-3; clone_size: NA; cdr3_aa: CSVVWPSGSTDTQYF; cdr3_nt: TGCAGCGTTGTTTGGCCTAGCGGGAGTACAGATACGCAGTATTTT
d_call: TRBD1; v_call: TRBV7-2; j_call: TRBJ1-4; clone_size: NA; cdr3_aa: CASSIDRGRGEKLFF; cdr3_nt: TGTGCCAGCAGCATAGACAGGGGGCGCGGTGAAAAACTGTTTTTT
d_call: NA; v_call: TRBV6-6; j_call: TRBJ1-4; clone_size: NA; cdr3_aa: CASSYSAEKLFF; cdr3_nt: TGTGCCAGCAGTTACTCGGCTGAAAAACTGTTTTTT
d_call: TRBD2; v_call: TRBV11-2; j_call: TRBJ2-1; clone_size: once; cdr3_aa: CASRLAGERSSYNEQFF; cdr3_nt: TGTGCCAGCAGGTTAGCGGGAGAGAGGAGCTCCTACAATGAGCAGTTCTTC
d_call: TRBD2; v_call: TRBV7-2; j_call: TRBJ2-3; clone_size: many; cdr3_aa: CASGLAGGVDTQYF; cdr3_nt: TGTGCCAGCGGCCTAGCGGGGGGGGTAGATACGCAGTATTTT
d_call: NA; v_call: TRBV28; j_call: TRBJ2-1; clone_size: NA; cdr3_aa: CASTLQAAGLLFF; cdr3_nt: TGTGCCAGCACGCTACAGGCTGCCGGTTTGCTGTTCTTC